This entry lists 9 T cell receptor beta chains sequenced from one sample in a study of cytomegalovirus exposure and HLA in healthy donors. PCR used 60 Vbeta primers and 13 Jbeta primers. Produced via immunoSEQ multiplex PCR; TCRdb's table is partial and in-frame only. The sample lists roughly 140,000 clones; 76% were seen once. Sequencing was performed on PBMCs. The source of these receptors is a man aged 18 to 29 in good health and CMV-seronegative.

DNA for the CDR3: TGTGCCAGCAGTTTCTTGATAGGGGGAGCTGAAGCTTTCTTT. As protein: CASSFLIGGAEAFF. This chain connects TRBV28 to TRBJ1-1; D perhaps matches TRBD1 (6 bases). Germline loops: CDR1 MDHEN, CDR2 SYDVKM. The V end lost 3 bases, the J end lost 6 bases, and 14 bases lay between the germline ends. CDR3 length: 14 amino acids.

This clone was recorded a few times. The chain carries TRBV7-9 and TRBJ2-7; TRBD1 matches 10 bases. V was pared by 7 bases and J by 4 bases, with 4 bases of the junction left unmatched. The CDR3 totals 13 residues. Germline CDR1 and CDR2: SEHNR and FQNEAQ (reference sequence). CDR3 loop: CASTWTGGYEQYF. The DNA for the CDR3 is TGTGCCAGCACCTGGACAGGGGGTTACGAGCAGTACTTC.

The chain is built from TRBV6-6 and TRBJ1-1, with a weak D call TRBD1 (5 bases). Trimming pared 6 bases from V and 5 bases from J, leaving 19 bases between. Germline-derived CDR1 and CDR2 are MNHNY and SVGAGI (reference sequence). The CDR3 runs to 15 residues. CDR3 in amino acids: CASSPVGGIGTEAFF. CDR3 DNA: TGTGCCAGCAGCCCCGTGGGGGGAATCGGGACTGAAGCTTTCTTT.

V usage is TRBV9 and J usage is TRBJ1-1, with 9 bases identical to TRBD1. Germline lookup yields CDR1 SGDLS and CDR2 YYNGEE. This CDR3 has 13 residues. The J segment lost 11 bases and the V segment lost 0 bases, leaving 5 bases of the junction unmatched. CDR3 in amino acids: CASSVDTGGEAFF. The DNA of the CDR3 is TGTGCCAGCAGCGTAGATACAGGGGGCGAGGCTTTCTTT.

This chain joins TRBV6-1 and TRBJ2-2, with 8 bases lining up with TRBD1. The CDR3 has 18 amino acids. V lost 1 base to trimming and J lost 4 bases; unmatched junction nucleotides: 11. Germline loops: CDR1 MNHNS, CDR2 SASEGT. The CDR3 region has the DNA TGTGCCAGCAGTGAAGGCCGGTTGAAGCAGGGGGCCACCGGGGAGCTGTTTTTT. It yields the protein CASSEGRLKQGATGELFF.

V and J are TRBV29-1 and TRBJ2-5; no clear D. The CDR3 runs to 13 residues. Trimming removed 3 bases at V and 5 bases at J, with 13 bases between. Germline V CDR1 and CDR2: SQVTM, ANQGSEA. The CDR3 reads CSVDPGSGETQYF. The DNA of the CDR3 is TGCAGCGTTGACCCAGGAAGTGGGGAGACCCAGTACTTC. The whole variable domain, remainder taken from reference TRBV29-1 and TRBJ2-5, is SAVISQKPSRDICQRGTSLTIQCQVDSQVTMMFWYRQQPGQSLTLIATANQGSEATYESGFVIDKFPISRPNLTFSTLTVSNMSPEDSSIYLCSVDPGSGETQYFGPGTRLLVL.

This clone was detected only a few times. This sequence joins TRBV6-4 and TRBJ2-3; 10 positions match TRBD2. Germline V gene sequence: CDR1 MRHNA, CDR2 SNTAGT. V dropped 2 bases and J dropped 1; count of bases not matched to a gene: 0. The CDR3 contains 15 residues. Here the CDR3 reads CASSDGTSGTDTQYF. Here the CDR3 DNA reads TGTGCCAGCAGTGACGGGACTAGCGGCACAGATACGCAGTATTTT.

The sample holds one count of this clone. The chain combines TRBV11-3 with TRBJ1-1; tentatively, D is TRBD1 (6 bases). Germline V gene lookup returns CDR1 SGHNT and CDR2 YENEEA. The CDR3 sequence is 15 residues long. Trimming cost V 1 base and J 3 bases, with 12 bases left between them. The CDR3 loop is CASSLVRHRDTEAFF. CDR3 bases: TGTGCCAGCAGCTTAGTTAGGCACAGGGACACTGAAGCTTTCTTT.

About this clone itself: Other nucleotide sequences from this sample produce the same CDR3. This chain links TRBV5-1 with TRBJ1-6; 8 bases align to TRBD1. Germline lookup yields CDR1 SGHRS and CDR2 YFSETQ. The ends lost 0 bases at V and 6 bases at J; junction bases unmatched: 2. This CDR3 is built from 15 residues. CDR3 sequence reads: CASSLDGQGNSPLHF. CDR3 DNA sequence: TGCGCCAGCAGCTTGGACGGACAGGGTAATTCACCCCTCCACTTT.